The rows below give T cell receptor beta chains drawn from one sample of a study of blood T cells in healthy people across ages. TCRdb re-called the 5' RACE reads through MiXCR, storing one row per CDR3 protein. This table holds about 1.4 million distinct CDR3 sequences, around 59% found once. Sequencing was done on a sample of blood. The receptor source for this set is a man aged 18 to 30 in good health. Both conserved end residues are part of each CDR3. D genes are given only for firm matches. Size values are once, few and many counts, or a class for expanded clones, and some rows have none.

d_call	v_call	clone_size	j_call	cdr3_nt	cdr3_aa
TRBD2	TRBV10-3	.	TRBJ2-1	TGTGCCATCAGCAAAGCAGCTAGCGGGGGTTCCTACAATGAGCAGTTCTTC	CAISKAASGGSYNEQFF
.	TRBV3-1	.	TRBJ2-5	TGTGCCAGCAGCCAAGAGACGGGGGCAGAAGAGACCCAGTACTTC	CASSQETGAEETQYF
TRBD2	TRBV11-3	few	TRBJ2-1	TGTGCCAGCAGCTACAGCGGGGGGGTCTACAATGAGCAGTTCTTC	CASSYSGGVYNEQFF
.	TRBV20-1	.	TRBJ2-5	TGCAGTGCCAAACCCCAAGCTCTTGAGACCCAGTACTTC	CSAKPQALETQYF
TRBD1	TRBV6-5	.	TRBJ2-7	TGTGCCAGCAGACCGGACAGGGGGGCTCACGAGCAGTACTTC	CASRPDRGAHEQYF
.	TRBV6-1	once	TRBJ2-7	TGTGCCAGCAGTGGCGCGACAGGTTTTACCTACGAGCAGTACTTC	CASSGATGFTYEQYF
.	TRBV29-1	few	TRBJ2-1	TGCAGCGTTTCCTACAATGAGCAGTTCTTC	CSVSYNEQFF
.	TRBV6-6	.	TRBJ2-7	TGTGCCAGCAGTGGCCATCGTCGGGGTCGCGACGAGCAGTACTTC	CASSGHRRGRDEQYF
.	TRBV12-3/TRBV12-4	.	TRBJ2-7	TGTGCCAGCAGAATAGGCGCAGGGGTCTCCTACGAGCAGTACTTC	CASRIGAGVSYEQYF
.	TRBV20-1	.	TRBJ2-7	TGCAGTGCTCTAAGGGCCGAGGGATACGAGCAGTACTTC	CSALRAEGYEQYF
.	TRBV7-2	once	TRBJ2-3	TGTGCCAGCAGCCAACGGAGTTTGGCCACAGATACGCAGTATTTT	CASSQRSLATDTQYF
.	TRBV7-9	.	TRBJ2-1	TGTGCCAGCAGCAATAATCTCCCTGGGAGTACCAATGAGCAGTTCTTC	CASSNNLPGSTNEQFF